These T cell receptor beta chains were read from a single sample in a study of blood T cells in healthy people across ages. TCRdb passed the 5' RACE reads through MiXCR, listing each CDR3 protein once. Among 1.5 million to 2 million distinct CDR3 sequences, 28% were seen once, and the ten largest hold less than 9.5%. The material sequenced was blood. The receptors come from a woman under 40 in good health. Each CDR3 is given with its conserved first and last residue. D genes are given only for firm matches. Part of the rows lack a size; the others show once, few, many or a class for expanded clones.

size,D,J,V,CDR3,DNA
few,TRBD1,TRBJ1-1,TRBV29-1,CSVGQGQLIEAFF,TGCAGCGTTGGACAGGGACAGCTGATTGAAGCTTTCTTT
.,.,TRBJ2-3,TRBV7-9,CASSRRRMSNTDTQYF,TGTGCCAGCAGCCGCCGAAGGATGAGTAACACAGATACGCAGTATTTT
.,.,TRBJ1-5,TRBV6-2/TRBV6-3,CASSSPHNQPQHF,TGTGCCAGCAGTTCCCCACACAATCAGCCCCAGCATTTT
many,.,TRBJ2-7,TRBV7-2,CASSLDSIISYEQYF,TGTGCCAGCAGCTTAGATTCGATTATCTCCTACGAGCAGTACTTC
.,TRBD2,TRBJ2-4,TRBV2,CASSTAGGRIEQYF,TGTGCCAGCAGTACAGCGGGGGGGCGGATTGAGCAGTACTTC
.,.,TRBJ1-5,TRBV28,CASSFWGWDQPQHF,TGTGCCAGCAGTTTCTGGGGGTGGGATCAGCCCCAGCATTTT
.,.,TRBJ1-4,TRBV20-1,CSARGQVATNEKLFF,TGCAGTGCTAGAGGGCAGGTTGCAACTAATGAAAAACTGTTTTTT
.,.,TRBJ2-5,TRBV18,CANSPSYQETQYF,TGTGCCAACTCACCTTCGTACCAAGAGACCCAGTACTTC
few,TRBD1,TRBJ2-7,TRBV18,CASSPSRGYEQYF,TGTGCCAGCTCACCATCCAGGGGGTACGAGCAGTACTTC
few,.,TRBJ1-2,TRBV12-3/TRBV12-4,CASSLWRGDGYTF,TGTGCCAGCAGTTTATGGAGGGGGGATGGCTACACCTTC
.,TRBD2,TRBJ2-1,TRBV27,CASSGGAVSYNEQFF,TGTGCCAGCAGCGGGGGGGCGGTGTCCTACAATGAGCAGTTCTTC
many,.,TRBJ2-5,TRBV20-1,CSARPPGQISGVETQYF,TGCAGTGCTAGACCTCCGGGACAGATTTCGGGGGTGGAGACCCAGTACTTC
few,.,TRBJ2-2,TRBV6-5,CASSPGGMVTGELFF,TGTGCCAGCAGCCCTGGTGGGATGGTCACCGGGGAGCTGTTTTTT
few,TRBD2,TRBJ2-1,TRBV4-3,CASSQDPASGNNEQFF,TGCGCCAGCAGCCAAGATCCGGCTAGCGGTAACAATGAGCAGTTCTTC
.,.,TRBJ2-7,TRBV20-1,CSAPPGPQYEQYF,TGCAGTGCCCCCCCGGGACCTCAATACGAGCAGTACTTC
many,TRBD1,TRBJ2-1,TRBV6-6,CASSRDRGFSEQFF,TGTGCCAGCAGTCGGGACAGGGGTTTTAGTGAGCAGTTCTTC
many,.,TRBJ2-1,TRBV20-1,CSASRLDRNEQFF,TGCAGTGCTAGTAGGTTAGATCGCAATGAGCAGTTCTTC
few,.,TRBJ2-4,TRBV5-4,CASSLVGTKNIQYF,TGTGCCAGCAGCTTGGTCGGAACCAAAAACATTCAGTACTTC
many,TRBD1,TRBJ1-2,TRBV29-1,CSVATGTGGYGYTF,TGCAGCGTTGCGACCGGGACAGGGGGCTATGGCTACACCTTC
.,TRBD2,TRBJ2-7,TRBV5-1,CASSLGLAGGPTTYEQYF,TGCGCCAGCAGCTTGGGGCTAGCGGGGGGGCCGACCACTTACGAGCAGTACTTC
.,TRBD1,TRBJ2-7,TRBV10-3,CAVQPGTGPLEQYF,TGTGCCGTCCAACCCGGGACAGGACCCCTGGAGCAGTACTTC
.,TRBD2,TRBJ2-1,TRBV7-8,CASSPAGGGSNEQFF,TGTGCCAGCAGCCCAGCGGGAGGTGGGTCCAATGAGCAGTTCTTC
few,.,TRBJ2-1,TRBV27,CASSFAPQARISFF,TGTGCCAGCAGTTTTGCCCCTCAAGCTAGAATATCGTTCTTC
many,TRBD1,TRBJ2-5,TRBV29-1,CSALQGASETQYF,TGCAGCGCCCTCCAGGGGGCGTCAGAGACCCAGTACTTC
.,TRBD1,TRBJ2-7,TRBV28,CASSLLRTGVSEQYF,TGTGCCAGCAGTTTATTAAGGACAGGGGTTTCCGAGCAGTACTTC
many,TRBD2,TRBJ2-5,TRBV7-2,CASVASGSGETQYF,TGTGCCAGCGTGGCCAGCGGGAGTGGGGAGACCCAGTACTTC
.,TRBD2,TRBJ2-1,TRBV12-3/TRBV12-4,CASSLASGKNGQFF,TGTGCCAGCAGTTTAGCTAGCGGGAAGAATGGGCAGTTCTTC
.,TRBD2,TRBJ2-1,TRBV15,CATSARGGSYNEQFF,TGTGCCACCAGCGCCCGGGGGGGCTCCTACAATGAGCAGTTCTTC
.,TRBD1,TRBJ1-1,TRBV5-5,CASSKGQGLNTEAFF,TGTGCCAGCAGCAAGGGACAGGGGCTGAACACTGAAGCTTTCTTT
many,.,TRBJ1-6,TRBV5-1,CASSLYSLSSPLHF,TGCGCCAGCAGCTTGTACAGCCTATCTTCACCCCTCCACTTT
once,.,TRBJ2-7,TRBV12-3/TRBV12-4,CASRPSGTSCEQYF,TGTGCCAGCAGGCCATCGGGGACAAGCTGCGAGCAGTACTTC
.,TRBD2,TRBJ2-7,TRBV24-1,CATSEGRGVDNEQYF,TGTGCCACCAGCGAGGGGCGGGGGGTGGACAATGAGCAGTACTTC
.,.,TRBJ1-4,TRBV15,CATSRDPAEKLFF,TGTGCCACCAGCAGAGATCCCGCCGAAAAACTGTTTTTT
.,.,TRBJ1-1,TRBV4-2,CASSQEDGGNTEAFF,TGTGCCAGCAGCCAAGAGGATGGAGGGAACACTGAAGCTTTCTTT
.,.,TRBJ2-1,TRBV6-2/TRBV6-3,CASSLMFYPNEQFF,TGTGCCAGCAGTCTCATGTTTTACCCCAATGAGCAGTTCTTC
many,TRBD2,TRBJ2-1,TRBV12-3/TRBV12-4,CASSSGLERLGEQFF,TGTGCCAGCAGCTCCGGACTAGAAAGGCTGGGTGAGCAGTTCTTC
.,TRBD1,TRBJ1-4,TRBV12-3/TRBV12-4,CASSPGTGGEGGEKLFF,TGTGCCAGCAGTCCAGGGACAGGGGGCGAAGGTGGTGAAAAACTGTTTTTT
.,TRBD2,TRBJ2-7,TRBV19,CASSPTGTRTREQYF,TGTGCCAGTAGTCCAACCGGGACTAGAACGCGGGAGCAGTACTTC
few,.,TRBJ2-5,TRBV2,CASSERRGGETQYF,TGTGCCAGCAGTGAACGCAGGGGGGGAGAGACCCAGTACTTC
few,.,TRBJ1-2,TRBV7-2,CASSLGHPDGHTF,TGTGCCAGCAGCTTAGGACATCCGGATGGCCACACCTTC
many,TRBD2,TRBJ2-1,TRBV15,CATSRGTSNEQFF,TGTGCCACCAGCAGAGGGACTAGCAATGAGCAGTTCTTC
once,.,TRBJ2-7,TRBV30,CAWSGSSGYEQYF,TGTGCCTGGAGTGGGTCGAGTGGGTACGAGCAGTACTTC
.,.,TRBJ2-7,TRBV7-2,CASSLQPPPNEQYF,TGTGCCAGCAGCTTACAGCCCCCCCCGAATGAGCAGTACTTC
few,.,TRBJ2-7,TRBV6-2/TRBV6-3,CASTGSGDYEQYF,TGTGCCAGCACGGGGAGTGGAGACTACGAGCAGTACTTC
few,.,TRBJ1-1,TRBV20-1,CSAIPYDTEAFF,TGCAGTGCTATACCGTACGACACTGAAGCTTTCTTT
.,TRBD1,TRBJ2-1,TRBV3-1,CASSQWDRANTAEQFF,TGTGCCAGCAGCCAATGGGACAGGGCGAACACGGCTGAGCAGTTCTTC
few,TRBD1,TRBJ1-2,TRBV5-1,CASSVGTGTNYGYTF,TGCGCCAGCAGCGTCGGGACAGGCACTAACTATGGCTACACCTTC
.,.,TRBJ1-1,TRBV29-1,CSVRLWVLNTEAFF,TGCAGCGTCCGCCTGTGGGTCCTGAACACTGAAGCTTTCTTT
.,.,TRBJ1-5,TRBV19,CASSPQTDRGPQHF,TGTGCCAGTAGTCCGCAGACAGACCGGGGGCCCCAGCATTTT
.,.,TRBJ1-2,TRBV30,CAWIRPGGYTF,TGTGCCTGGATCCGCCCCGGTGGCTACACCTTC
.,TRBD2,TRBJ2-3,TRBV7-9,CASSLRVSGNKDTQYF,TGTGCCAGCAGCTTACGCGTTAGCGGGAATAAAGATACGCAGTATTTT
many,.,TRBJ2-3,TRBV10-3,CAISPGRGQSDTQYF,TGTGCCATCAGCCCCGGGCGGGGGCAATCAGATACGCAGTATTTT
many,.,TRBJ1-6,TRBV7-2,CASSLGQSNSPLHF,TGTGCCAGCAGCCTAGGACAGAGTAATTCACCCCTCCACTTT